This T cell receptor (beta chain) comes out of a study of cytomegalovirus exposure and HLA in healthy donors (dated by TCRdb to the late 2010s). Context from the whole study: According to an earlier analysis of 587 of the donors, about 179 million T cells yielded 117 million unique TCR beta sequences and about 300 Gb of sequence data. About 300 gigabases of sequencing data and around 87 million unique TCR sequences were included in an early release covering around 650 HLA-typed donors. Of the roughly 400 genotyped donors, 75% to 85% were placed in the genetic ancestry cluster associated with self-reported Caucasian donors. The study aimed to test whether cataloging public T cell receptors could reveal signatures of past pathogen exposure. Using immunosequencing, the study profiled T cell repertoires from 666 subjects and related those repertoires to cytomegalovirus serostatus. Besides the first cohort of 500 to 700 subjects, a separate validation cohort made up of 95 to 150 different subjects was used. High-throughput TCR immunosequencing, statistical association of individual TCRs with disease status, and machine learning were combined to predict cytomegalovirus infection status. In a later analysis, previously published TCR beta repertoires from 550 to 700 donors were re-analyzed and high-resolution HLA genotyping was added so that TCR occurrence patterns could be studied. Rather than using new phenotypic data, the later analysis identified candidate immune exposures from TCR beta sequences and from how often those sequences occurred across donors. To decide whether each TCR beta V gene segment behaved as functional or pseudogenic, an earlier analysis of some 600 of the donors relied on high-throughput TCR beta sequencing. Donor age, sex, ethnicity and CMV serostatus were collected together with the repertoire data. A later genetic analysis used genome-wide SNP genotypes for about 60% of the 666 donors, treating that subset as a discovery cohort. All discovery cohort repertoires had been generated using a single sequencing platform. HLA typing included class I and class II loci at four-digit resolution. The number of typed donors differed by locus: about 629-630 for A, B, C, DRB1 and DQB1; approximately 520 for DQA1; some 590 for DPA1; and some 430 for DPB1. Roughly five DR-DQ haplotypes were treated as single units for association and clustering because of strong linkage in the cohort. Among roughly 400 genotyped donors of the cohort, an average of roughly 230,000 unique TCR beta nucleotide sequences was sequenced per donor, of which about 18% were non-productive.

Libraries were built with the immunoSEQ multiplex PCR assay. The multiplex PCR relied on a mix of 60 forward primers for TCR Vbeta segments and 13 reverse primers for TCR Jbeta segments. Amplification of the CDR3 region of rearranged TCR beta genes was performed with a multiplex PCR assay on genomic DNA. The amplified TCR beta libraries were sequenced on the Illumina HiSeq System as 87-base-pair reads. The published analysis was carried out like this. In a later analysis, roughly 80 million unique TCR beta chains were counted across the approximately 670 repertoires, and roughly 11 million of these chains were shared by at least two donors. Raw reads were error-corrected and collapsed into unique sequences with a nearest-neighbor algorithm that merged closely related sequences to remove PCR and sequencing errors. CDR3 sequences were aligned to IMGT reference sequences to assign V, D and J gene segments. For a sequence to be retained, at least a six-nucleotide match to both a V gene segment and a J gene segment was required. Rearrangements were called productive when the CDR3 lacked stop codons and stayed in frame with V and J; all others were non-productive. CDR3 was defined by IMGT convention, running from the second conserved V-encoded cysteine to the conserved J-encoded phenylalanine. The earlier analysis of 587 of the donors excluded any sequence lacking an unambiguous match to a single V gene segment. An earlier analysis of fewer than 750 of the donors classified V segments as functional when productive rearrangements were above 56.7% and as segregating when the standard deviation between donors was above 5%. A statistical classification framework was developed to diagnose cytomegalovirus status using the catalog of TCR beta chain sequences. In a later analysis, V and J genes were assigned by comparing TCR nucleotide sequences against IMGT/GENE-DB human TR gene sequences. The TCRdist pipeline was used in a later analysis to assign CDR3 sequences and most-parsimonious VDJ recombination scenarios. In a later analysis, each TCR beta chain was defined by its CDR3 amino acid sequence together with its V-gene family, and reads without a unique V-gene family were excluded. As a way to deal with suspected cross-contamination and a sequencing artifact, a later analysis dropped 500 to 700 nucleotide sequences that were highly shared and had low generation probability. In a later analysis, a clonal expansion index was calculated for each public chain from normalized within-repertoire ranks of inferred template counts. Generation probabilities in a later analysis came from a VDJ recombination model fitted to out-of-frame rearrangements, and those results were checked against IGoR. In a later analysis, TCR-TCR, TCR-HLA and TCR-CMV co-occurrence was scored with hypergeometric tests, and a repertoire-size bias correction was applied to TCR pairs. A later analysis estimated false discovery rates by permuting HLA or CMV assignments 20 times. In a later analysis, co-occurring TCRs were grouped using DBSCAN, and TCRdist sequence similarity was added for clustering within HLA-allele-positive subsets. Co-occurrence clustering excluded repertoires with fewer than 30,000 or more than 120,000 public chains, plus five with anomalous nucleotide sharing. Imported from immuneACCESS, the table was reduced by TCRdb to in-frame sequences with V and J called. These copies leave out some clones; in studies compared against another copy, an unresolved V gene accounts for under half, and the cause of the remainder is not known. The DNA was the basis for D and trimming; V, J and clone size are from that table. The sample table contains 90,000 to 130,000 clones; only one count was recorded for approximately 58% of them. Around 2.2% of the sample is taken by the ten largest.

The CDR3, from cysteine to phenylalanine, totals 16 residues. Only the CDR3 region is kept as DNA, spanning 48 bases read in frame from base 1. The germline ends are 12 bases apart after V is trimmed by 2 bases and J by 0 bases. CDR1 and CDR2 are read off the germline V gene as MNHEY and SVGAGI. Study-wide conclusions, independent of this receptor: A cluster of highly shared sequence variants was judged likely to be a technical artifact of the sequencing pipeline. A further reported finding was that TCR beta sequences accurately predicted the HLA-A and HLA-B alleles for most subjects in the first cohort. The authors suggested that the approach could potentially be extended to other disease states and immunological phenotypes. Sequencing depth was assumed to be roughly uniform across donors in the presence/absence analyses, though that assumption may not hold. A later analysis found that HLA-associated TCR beta chains were more clonally expanded and had lower generation probabilities than equally common non-associated chains. Assigning TCR associations to individual alleles was difficult when HLA alleles, especially DR and DQ, strongly co-occurred. In vitro tests confirmed that a few of the cytomegalovirus-associated TCR beta chains recognize cytomegalovirus antigens. In a later analysis, several top co-occurrence clusters were reported to appear linked to parvovirus B19, influenza, CMV and Epstein-Barr virus. Most TCR sequences were seen in very few donors, while some public TCRs were found in many individuals. Correlated functional status among segregating V segments might be attributable to linkage disequilibrium, but an unknown experimental factor could not be ruled out. A later genetic analysis reported fewer N-insertions in productive TCRs among donors in an Asian-associated ancestry cluster than the roughly 620-donor mean. The classifier was reported to diagnose cytomegalovirus status with high specificity and sensitivity in both the original cohort and the validation cohort. At a false discovery rate of 0.05, a later analysis linked 16,951 TCR beta sequences to specific HLA alleles. A later analysis found that TCR association rates varied across HLA loci, with DRB1 alleles showing the most associated TCRs and HLA-C alleles the fewest. In a later genetic analysis, a missense DCLRE1C variant was associated with V-gene and J-gene trimming of TCR beta chains, and the association was replicated in an independent cohort. Broadly in line with IMGT annotations, most TCR beta V segments showed up in productive rearrangements about 87% or about 30% of the time in an earlier analysis of 587 of the donors. Because some donors lacked HLA typing at each locus, the association tests relied only on the typed subset. A total of about 150 TCR beta chains were listed by the study as associated with cytomegalovirus. Because the 87-base-pair reads could not distinguish some IMGT-functional V segments, including TRBV6-2 and TRBV6-3, those segments were excluded. Most CMV-associated TCR beta chains appeared to be HLA-restricted in a later analysis, and the HLA associations seemed to be driven largely by CMV exposure. This cohort had only TCR beta chains sequenced, and the lack of alpha or paired-chain data limited which features could be detected. The earlier analysis of 587 of the donors excluded roughly 17 rarely observed V segments, including chromosome 9 orphons, because counts were too low. The only immune exposure information available for the cohort was CMV serostatus.

Concerning this clone: The antigen it recognizes is unknown. Nothing much larger sits one base from this clone, and base qualities are not available.

The cohort comprised several hundred healthy bone marrow donors. All cohort members were sampled while nominally healthy, although unrecorded immune exposures were likely present. The donor was CMV seronegative and belonged to the group of around 400 seronegative cohort members. A peripheral blood sample was collected from each donor, and TCR beta sequencing was performed on peripheral blood mononuclear cells. Genomic DNA was extracted from the blood cell samples with the Qiagen DNeasy Blood Extraction Kit. This sequence was found in a woman aged 25 to 39 in good health and CMV-seronegative. What was sequenced was PBMCs. The V and J genes are TRBV6-5 and TRBJ2-3, and TRBD1 may be the D gene, going by 6 matching bases. The CDR3 region has the sequence CASSYGTHTSTDTQYF. At the DNA level, the sequence is TGTGCCAGCAGTTACGGGACACACACTAGCACAGATACGCAGTATTTT.